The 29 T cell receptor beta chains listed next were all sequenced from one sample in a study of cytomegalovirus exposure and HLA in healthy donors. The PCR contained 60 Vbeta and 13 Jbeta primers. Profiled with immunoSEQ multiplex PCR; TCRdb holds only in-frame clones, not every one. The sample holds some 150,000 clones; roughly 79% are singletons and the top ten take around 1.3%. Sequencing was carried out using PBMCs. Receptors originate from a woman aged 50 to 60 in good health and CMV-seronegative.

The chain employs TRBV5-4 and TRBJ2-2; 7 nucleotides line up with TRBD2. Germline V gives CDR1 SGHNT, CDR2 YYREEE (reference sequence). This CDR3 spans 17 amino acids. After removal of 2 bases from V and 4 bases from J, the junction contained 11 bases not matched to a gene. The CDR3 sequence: CASSFPGTGGFTGELFF. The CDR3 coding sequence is TGTGCCAGCAGCTTTCCCGGGACGGGAGGATTCACCGGGGAGCTGTTTTTT.

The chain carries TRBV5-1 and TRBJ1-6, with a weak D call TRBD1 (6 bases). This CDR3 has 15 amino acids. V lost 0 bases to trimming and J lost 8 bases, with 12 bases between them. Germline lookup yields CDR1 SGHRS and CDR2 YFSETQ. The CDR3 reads CASSLGGGKDSPLHF. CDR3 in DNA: TGCGCCAGCAGCTTGGGGGGGGGCAAAGATTCACCCCTCCACTTT.

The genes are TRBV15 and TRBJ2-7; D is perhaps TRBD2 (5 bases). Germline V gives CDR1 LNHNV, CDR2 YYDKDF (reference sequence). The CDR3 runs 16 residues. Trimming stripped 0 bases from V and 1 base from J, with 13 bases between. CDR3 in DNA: TGTGCCACCAGCAGAGATCGGGGAGACCCTTCCTACGAGCAGTACTTC. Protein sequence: CATSRDRGDPSYEQYF.

The chain's CDR3 is CASSYQGGTYEQYF. The CDR3 DNA reads as TGTGCCAGCTCCTACCAAGGGGGAACCTACGAGCAGTACTTC. This chain uses TRBV2 with TRBJ2-7, with D perhaps matching TRBD1 (6 bases). The CDR3 has 14 amino acids. V lost 8 bases and J 2 bases, leaving 16 bases between the germline ends. Germline V gene sequence: CDR1 SNHLY, CDR2 FYNNEI.

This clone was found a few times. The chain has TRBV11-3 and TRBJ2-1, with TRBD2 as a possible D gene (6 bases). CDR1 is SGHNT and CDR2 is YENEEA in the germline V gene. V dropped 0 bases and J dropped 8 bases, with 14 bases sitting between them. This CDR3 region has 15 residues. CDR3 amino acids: CASSLERGWEDEQFF. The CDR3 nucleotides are TGTGCCAGCAGCTTAGAACGGGGGTGGGAGGATGAGCAGTTCTTC.

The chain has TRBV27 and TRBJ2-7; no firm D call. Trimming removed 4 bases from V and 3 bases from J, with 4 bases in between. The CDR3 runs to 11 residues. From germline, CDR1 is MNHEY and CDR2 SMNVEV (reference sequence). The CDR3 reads CASSSGYEQYF. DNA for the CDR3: TGTGCCAGCAGTTCCGGCTACGAGCAGTACTTC.

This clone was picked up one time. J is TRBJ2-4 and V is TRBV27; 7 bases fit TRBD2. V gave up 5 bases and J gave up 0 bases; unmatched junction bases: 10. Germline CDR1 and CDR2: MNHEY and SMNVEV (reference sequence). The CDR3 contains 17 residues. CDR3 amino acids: CASSTRGGALAKNIQYF. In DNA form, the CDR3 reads TGTGCCAGCAGTACCCGCGGGGGTGCGCTAGCCAAAAACATTCAGTACTTC.

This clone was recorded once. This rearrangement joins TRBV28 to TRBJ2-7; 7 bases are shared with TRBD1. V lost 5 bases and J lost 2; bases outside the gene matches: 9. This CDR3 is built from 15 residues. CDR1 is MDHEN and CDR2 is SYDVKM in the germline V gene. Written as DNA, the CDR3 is TGTGCCAGCAGTACCGGGACAGACCTTGCCTACGAGCAGTACTTC. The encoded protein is CASSTGTDLAYEQYF. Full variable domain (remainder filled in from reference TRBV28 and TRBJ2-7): DVKVTQSSRYLVKRTGEKVFLECVQDMDHENMFWYRQDPGLGLRLIYFSYDVKMKEKGDIPEGYSVSREKKERFSLILESASTNQTSMYLCASSTGTDLAYEQYFGPGTRLTVT.

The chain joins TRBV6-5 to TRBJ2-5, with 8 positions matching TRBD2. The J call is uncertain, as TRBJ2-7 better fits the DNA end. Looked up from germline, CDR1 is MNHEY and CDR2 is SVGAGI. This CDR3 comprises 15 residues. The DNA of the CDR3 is TGTGCCAGCAGTTACTCTAGCGGGGCGCTCTACGAGCAGTACTTC. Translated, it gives CASSYSSGALYEQYF.

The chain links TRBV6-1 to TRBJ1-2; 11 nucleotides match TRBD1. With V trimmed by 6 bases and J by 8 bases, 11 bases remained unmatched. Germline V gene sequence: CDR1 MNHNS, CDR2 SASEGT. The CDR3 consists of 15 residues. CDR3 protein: CASSPGSDRGLGYTF. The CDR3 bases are TGTGCCAGCAGCCCCGGATCGGACAGGGGGCTCGGCTACACCTTC.

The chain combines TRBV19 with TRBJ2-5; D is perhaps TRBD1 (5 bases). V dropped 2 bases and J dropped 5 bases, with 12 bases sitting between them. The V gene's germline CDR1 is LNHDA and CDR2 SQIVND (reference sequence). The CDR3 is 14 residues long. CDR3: CASSIQGLGETQYF. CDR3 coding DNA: TGTGCCAGTAGTATACAGGGTCTAGGGGAGACCCAGTACTTC. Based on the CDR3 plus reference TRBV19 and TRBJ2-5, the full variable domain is DGGITQSPKYLFRKEGQNVTLSCEQNLNHDAMYWYRQDPGQGLRLIYYSQIVNDFQKGDIAEGYSVSREKKESFPLTVTSAQKNPTAFYLCASSIQGLGETQYFGPGTRLLVL.

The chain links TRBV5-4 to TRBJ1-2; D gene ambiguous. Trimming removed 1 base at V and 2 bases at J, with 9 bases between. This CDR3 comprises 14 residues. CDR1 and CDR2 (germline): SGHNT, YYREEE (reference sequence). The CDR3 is CASSLTQANYGYTF. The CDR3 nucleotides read TGTGCCAGCAGCTTGACGCAGGCCAACTATGGCTACACCTTC.

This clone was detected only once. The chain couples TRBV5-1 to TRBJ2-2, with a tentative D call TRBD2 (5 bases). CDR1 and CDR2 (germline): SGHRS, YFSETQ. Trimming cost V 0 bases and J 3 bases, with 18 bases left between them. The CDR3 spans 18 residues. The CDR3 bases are TGCGCCAGCAGCTTGGGGTGGGAGCACCCGGAAGACACCGGGGAGCTGTTTTTT. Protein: CASSLGWEHPEDTGELFF.

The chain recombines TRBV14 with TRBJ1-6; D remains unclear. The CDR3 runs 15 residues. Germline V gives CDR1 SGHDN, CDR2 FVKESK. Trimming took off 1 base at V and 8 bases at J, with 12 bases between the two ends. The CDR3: CASSQGLSYDSPLHF. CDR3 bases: TGTGCCAGCAGCCAAGGGCTTTCTTATGATTCACCCCTCCACTTT.

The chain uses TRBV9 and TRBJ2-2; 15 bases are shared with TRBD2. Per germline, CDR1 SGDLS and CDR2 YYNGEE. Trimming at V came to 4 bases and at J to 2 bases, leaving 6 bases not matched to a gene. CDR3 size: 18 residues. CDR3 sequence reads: CASSFGLAGGKNTGELFF. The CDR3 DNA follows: TGTGCCAGCAGCTTCGGACTAGCGGGAGGGAAAAACACCGGGGAGCTGTTTTTT.

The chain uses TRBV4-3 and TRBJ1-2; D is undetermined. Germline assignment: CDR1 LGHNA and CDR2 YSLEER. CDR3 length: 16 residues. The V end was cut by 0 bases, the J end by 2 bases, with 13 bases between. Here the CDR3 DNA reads TGCGCCAGCAGCCAAGATCATGGGGAGCTGAACTATGGCTACACCTTC. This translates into CASSQDHGELNYGYTF.

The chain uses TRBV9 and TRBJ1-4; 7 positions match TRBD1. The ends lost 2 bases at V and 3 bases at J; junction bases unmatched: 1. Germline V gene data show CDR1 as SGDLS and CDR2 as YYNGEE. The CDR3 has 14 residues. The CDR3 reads CASSVQGANEKLFF. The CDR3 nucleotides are TGTGCCAGCAGCGTCCAGGGGGCTAATGAAAAACTGTTTTTT.

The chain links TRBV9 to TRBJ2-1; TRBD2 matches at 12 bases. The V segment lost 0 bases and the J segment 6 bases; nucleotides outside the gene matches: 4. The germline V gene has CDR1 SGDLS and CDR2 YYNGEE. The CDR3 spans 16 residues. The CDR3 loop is CASSVGLAGDPNEQFF. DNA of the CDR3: TGTGCCAGCAGCGTAGGACTAGCGGGAGACCCCAATGAGCAGTTCTTC.

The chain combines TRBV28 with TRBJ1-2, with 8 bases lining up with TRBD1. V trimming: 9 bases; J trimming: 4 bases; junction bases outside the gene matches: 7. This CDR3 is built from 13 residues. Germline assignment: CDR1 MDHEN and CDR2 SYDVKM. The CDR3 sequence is CASRQGRGYGYTF. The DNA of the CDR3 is TGTGCCAGTAGACAGGGGCGAGGCTATGGCTACACCTTC.

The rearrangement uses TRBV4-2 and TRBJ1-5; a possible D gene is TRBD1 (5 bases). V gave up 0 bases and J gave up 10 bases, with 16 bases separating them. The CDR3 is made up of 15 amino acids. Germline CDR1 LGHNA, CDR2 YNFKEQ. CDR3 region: CASSQDSGGGGPQHF. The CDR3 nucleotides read TGTGCCAGCAGCCAAGATTCGGGCGGGGGGGGACCCCAGCATTTT.

In DNA, the CDR3 is TGTGCCAGCAGCTTAGTCGCCGGGACAGGGTATTCTGAAGCTTTCTTT. Encoded protein: CASSLVAGTGYSEAFF. The rearrangement uses TRBV7-8 and TRBJ1-1, with 9 positions matching TRBD1. Germline values: CDR1 SGHVS, CDR2 FQNEAQ. This CDR3 is built from 16 residues. V shed 1 base, J shed 6 bases, and the junction held 9 bases outside the gene matches.

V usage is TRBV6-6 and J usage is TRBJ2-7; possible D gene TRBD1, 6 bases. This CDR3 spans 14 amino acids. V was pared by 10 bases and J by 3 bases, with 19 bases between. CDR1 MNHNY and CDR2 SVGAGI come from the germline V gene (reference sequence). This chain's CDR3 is CAILGTSIYYEQYF. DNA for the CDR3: TGTGCCATTCTCGGGACATCGATTTACTACGAGCAGTACTTC.

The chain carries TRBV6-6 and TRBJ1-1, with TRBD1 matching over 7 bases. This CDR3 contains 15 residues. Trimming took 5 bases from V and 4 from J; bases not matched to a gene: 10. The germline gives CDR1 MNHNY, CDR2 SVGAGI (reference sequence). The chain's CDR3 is CASSPTAGGITEAFF. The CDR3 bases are TGTGCCAGCAGTCCGACGGCAGGGGGTATCACTGAAGCTTTCTTT.

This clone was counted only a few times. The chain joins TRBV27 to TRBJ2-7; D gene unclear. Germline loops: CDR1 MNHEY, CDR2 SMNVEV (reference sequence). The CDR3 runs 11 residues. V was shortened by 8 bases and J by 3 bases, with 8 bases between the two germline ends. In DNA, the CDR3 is TGTGCCAGCGGCTGGCTCTACGAGCAGTACTTC. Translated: CASGWLYEQYF.

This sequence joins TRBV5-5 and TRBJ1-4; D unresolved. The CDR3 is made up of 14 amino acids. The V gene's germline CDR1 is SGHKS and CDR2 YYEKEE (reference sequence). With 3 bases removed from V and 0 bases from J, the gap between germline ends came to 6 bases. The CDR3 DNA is TGTGCCAGCAGCTCCACAGCAACTAATGAAAAACTGTTTTTT. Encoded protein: CASSSTATNEKLFF.

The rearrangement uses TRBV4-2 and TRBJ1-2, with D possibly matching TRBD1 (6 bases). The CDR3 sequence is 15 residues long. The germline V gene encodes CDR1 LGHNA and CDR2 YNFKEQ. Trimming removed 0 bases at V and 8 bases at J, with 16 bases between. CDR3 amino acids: CASSQDMGGAGGYTF. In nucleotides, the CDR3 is TGTGCCAGCAGCCAAGATATGGGGGGGGCAGGAGGCTACACCTTC.

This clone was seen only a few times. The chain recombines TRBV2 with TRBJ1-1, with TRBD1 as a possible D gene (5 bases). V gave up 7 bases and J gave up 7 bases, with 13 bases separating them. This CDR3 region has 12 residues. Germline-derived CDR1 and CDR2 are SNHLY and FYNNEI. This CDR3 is CASIGQGIEAFF. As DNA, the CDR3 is TGTGCCAGCATTGGACAAGGCATTGAAGCTTTCTTT.

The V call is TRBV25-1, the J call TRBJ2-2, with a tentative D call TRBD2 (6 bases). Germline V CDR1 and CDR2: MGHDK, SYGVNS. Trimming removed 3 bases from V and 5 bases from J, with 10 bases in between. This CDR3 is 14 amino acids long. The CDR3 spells CASSEGGETGELFF. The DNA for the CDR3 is TGTGCCAGCAGTGAGGGGGGTGAGACCGGGGAGCTGTTTTTT.

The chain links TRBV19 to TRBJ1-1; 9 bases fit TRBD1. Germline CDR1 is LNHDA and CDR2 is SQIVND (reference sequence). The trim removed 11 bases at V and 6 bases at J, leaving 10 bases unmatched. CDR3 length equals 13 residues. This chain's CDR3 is CAARDRDIPEAFF. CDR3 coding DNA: TGTGCCGCCCGGGACAGGGACATTCCTGAAGCTTTCTTT.